This entry lists 20 T cell receptor beta chains sequenced from one sample in a study of T cells after yellow fever vaccination. Each CDR3 protein gets one entry after TCRdb re-called the 5' RACE reads with MiXCR. The data contain 500,000 to 650,000 distinct CDR3 sequences, about a sixth of them singletons. Sequences were derived from PBMCs, sampled 5 to 6 days after the first yellow fever vaccination. The receptors come from a man between 18 and 35 years old who received the YFV17D yellow fever vaccine.

The gene calls are TRBV6-2 or TRBV6-3 and TRBJ2-7, with D uncertain. Germline values: CDR1 MNHEY, CDR2 SVGEGT. V shed 5 bases and J shed 4 bases, with 9 bases lying between them. This CDR3 is built from 12 residues. This CDR3 reads CASSPHPYEQYF. The CDR3 bases are TGTGCCAGCAGTCCGCATCCGTACGAGCAGTACTTC.

This clonotype appeared many times. V is TRBV12-3 or TRBV12-4 and J is TRBJ1-1, with no clear D. The CDR3 runs to 13 residues. Between the trimmed V and J ends, which lost 0 bases and 1 base, there was a span of 3 bases. CDR3: CASSLAQNTEAFF. The CDR3 DNA sequence: TGTGCCAGCAGTTTAGCCCAGAACACTGAAGCTTTCTTT.

This clonotype has a handful of counts. This rearrangement joins TRBV21-1 to TRBJ2-7; TRBD2, the D gene given by the table, was not confirmed from the DNA. TRBV21-1 is a known pseudogene. CDR3 length equals 17 residues. The CDR3 protein is CASSKGPWRGRDYEQYV. For the CDR3, the DNA is TGTGCCAGCAGCAAGGGCCCATGGCGGGGCCGAGACTACGAGCAGTACGTC.

This clonotype showed up many times. This sequence joins TRBV4-3 and TRBJ1-2, with D perhaps matching TRBD1 (6 bases). Deletions cut 4 bases from V and 4 bases from J, with 16 bases between. This CDR3 contains 15 residues. Germline-derived CDR1 and CDR2 are LGHNA and YSLEER. Here the CDR3 DNA reads TGCGCCAGCAGCCCCAGGGGCCAGGGGACCTATGGCTACACCTTC. Amino acid sequence: CASSPRGQGTYGYTF.

J is TRBJ1-2 and V is TRBV6-5; no reliable D call. Germline V CDR1 and CDR2: MNHEY, SVGAGI. The CDR3 length is 16 residues. V was cut by 0 bases and J by 2 bases, with 13 bases left in between. The CDR3 nucleotides are TGTGCCAGCAGTTACTCGATAGCCCAAGAGAACTATGGCTACACCTTC. This codes for CASSYSIAQENYGYTF.

For the CDR3, the DNA is TGTGCCAGCAGATATAGCGGGACAGATACGCAGTATTTT. Translating gives CASRYSGTDTQYF. This chain links TRBV7-2 with TRBJ2-3; 7 bases fit TRBD2. This CDR3 region has 13 residues. Germline CDR1 is SGHTA and CDR2 is FQGNSA. V lost 6 bases and J lost 3; bases outside the gene matches: 3.

The chain employs TRBV20-1 and TRBJ2-7; D remains unclear. The CDR3 is made up of 14 amino acids. Trimming shortened V by 0 bases and J by 0 bases, and 9 bases separated the two germline ends. Germline-derived CDR1 and CDR2 are DFQATT and SNEGSKA (reference sequence). The CDR3 loop is CSARDPQSSYEQYV. The CDR3 DNA reads TGCAGTGCTAGAGATCCCCAAAGCTCCTACGAGCAGTACGTC.

The chain combines TRBV14 with TRBJ2-3; maybe TRBD2 (5 bases). From germline, CDR1 is SGHDN and CDR2 FVKESK. There are 15 residues in the CDR3. Trimming took off 1 base at V and 6 bases at J, with 14 bases between the two ends. The CDR3 sequence is CASSQGVTPGDTQYF. The CDR3 bases are TGTGCCAGCAGCCAAGGAGTCACACCGGGGGATACGCAGTATTTT. The full variable domain, completed using reference TRBV14 and TRBJ2-3, is EAGVTQFPSHSVIEKGQTVTLRCDPISGHDNLYWYRRVMGKEIKFLLHFVKESKQDESGMPNNRFLAERTGGTYSTLKVQPAELEDSGVYFCASSQGVTPGDTQYFGPGTRLTVL.

This clonotype was counted only a few times. The chain has TRBV29-1 and TRBJ1-1; D is possibly TRBD1 (5 bases). The V end was cut by 4 bases, the J end by 11 bases, with 20 bases between. This CDR3 contains 13 residues. Germline V gene data show CDR1 as SQVTM and CDR2 as ANQGSEA. The CDR3 loop is CSVAKTVAGTAFF. In DNA, the CDR3 is TGCAGCGTTGCCAAAACGGTGGCAGGGACCGCTTTCTTT.

This clonotype has ten or more counts. This rearrangement joins TRBV5-6 to TRBJ2-1; 8 positions agree with TRBD2. This CDR3 comprises 15 residues. Germline V gene lookup returns CDR1 SGHDT and CDR2 YYEEEE. V shed 2 bases, J shed 8 bases, and the junction held 9 bases outside the gene matches. The CDR3 loop is CASSFDQRGIDEQFF. The CDR3 nucleotides read TGTGCCAGCAGCTTTGACCAGCGGGGGATCGATGAGCAGTTCTTC.

This clonotype was seen more than once but under ten times. The chain employs TRBV7-2 and TRBJ1-5; D gene uncertain. The V end lost 2 bases, the J end lost 5 bases, and 7 bases lay between the germline ends. The germline CDR1 and CDR2 sequences are SGHTA and FQGNSA. The length of the CDR3 is 13 residues. The CDR3 loop is CASSLSSDQPQHF. CDR3 coding DNA: TGTGCCAGCAGCTTAAGCTCCGATCAGCCCCAGCATTTT.

The V gene is TRBV2, the J gene TRBJ2-3, with D maybe TRBD1 (6 bases). Trimming left V 6 bases short and J 2 bases short, with 12 bases between. Germline V gene sequence: CDR1 SNHLY, CDR2 FYNNEI. The CDR3 loop spans 14 amino acids. CDR3 region: CASSRDTYTDTQYF. CDR3 nucleotide sequence: TGTGCCAGCAGCCGGGACACCTACACAGATACGCAGTATTTT.

The chain recombines TRBV6-2 or TRBV6-3 with TRBJ2-1; the match to TRBD1 covers 7 bases. V was clipped by 4 bases and J by 6 bases; unmatched bases: 6. The length of the CDR3 is 14 residues. Per the germline V gene, CDR1 is MNHEY and CDR2 is SVGEGT. Here the CDR3 DNA reads TGTGCCAGCAGTTGGGGGACAGCGACCAATGAGCAGTTCTTC. Protein: CASSWGTATNEQFF.

V and J are TRBV4-2 and TRBJ1-2; 9 bases map to TRBD1. The germline gives CDR1 LGHNA, CDR2 YNFKEQ. The CDR3 consists of 16 residues. The junction had 10 bases not matched to a gene; V was cut back by 0 bases and J by 8 bases. The CDR3 here is CASSQEIGGTGWGYTF. The CDR3 region has the DNA TGTGCCAGCAGCCAAGAAATAGGGGGGACAGGGTGGGGCTACACCTTC.

The table lists this clonotype with a few counts. The chain employs TRBV12-3 or TRBV12-4 and TRBJ1-5; 7 nucleotides agree with TRBD1. This CDR3 spans 15 amino acids. Trimming at V came to 3 bases and at J to 4 bases, leaving 6 bases not matched to a gene. The CDR3 region is CASSLEGAGNQPQHF. CDR3 nucleotide sequence: TGTGCCAGCAGTTTGGAGGGGGCCGGGAATCAGCCCCAGCATTTT.

In regard to this clonotype: The DNA is left out, because the CDR3 cannot be placed on it with certainty; the CDR3 is given as TCRdb lists it. This chain joins TRBV27 and TRBJ2-7; the DNA was not compared with TRBD1, the D call given in the table. The CDR3 is 14 amino acids in total, end residues counted. Germline V gene sequence: CDR1 MNHEY, CDR2 SMNVEV (reference sequence). The CDR3: CASSFWPRADEQYF.

The sample holds a few counts of this clonotype. V usage is TRBV7-6 and J usage is TRBJ1-5; D gene ambiguous. The V and J ends lost 0 bases and 6 bases respectively, with 6 bases between them. CDR3 length equals 13 residues. CDR1 is SGHVS and CDR2 is FNYEAQ in the germline V gene. The CDR3 reads CASSLAELQPQHF. CDR3 coding DNA: TGTGCCAGCAGCTTAGCAGAACTTCAGCCCCAGCATTTT.

V gene TRBV5-1 combines with J gene TRBJ1-4; no clear D gene. Germline loops: CDR1 SGHRS, CDR2 YFSETQ. This CDR3 has 12 amino acids. Trimming left V 7 bases short and J 8 bases short, with 12 bases between. The CDR3 loop reads CASQDEREKLFF. CDR3 nucleotides: TGCGCCAGCCAGGATGAGAGGGAAAAACTGTTTTTT.

This chain uses TRBV7-6 with TRBJ2-3; the D gene could be TRBD1 or TRBD2 (6 bases each). This CDR3 contains 14 residues. The V gene's germline CDR1 is SGHVS and CDR2 FNYEAQ. With 2 bases removed from V and 4 bases from J, the gap between germline ends came to 10 bases. CDR3 DNA sequence: TGTGCCAGCAGCTTACCCGGGGGCCCAGATACGCAGTATTTT. Amino acids: CASSLPGGPDTQYF. Full variable domain (rest looked up from reference TRBV7-6 and TRBJ2-3): GAGVSQSPRYKVTKRGQDVALRCDPISGHVSLYWYRQALGQGPEFLTYFNYEAQQDKSGLPNDRFSAERPEGSISTLTIQRTEQRDSAMYRCASSLPGGPDTQYFGPGTRLTVL.

There are a few counts of this clonotype. The chain recombines TRBV6-1 with TRBJ1-1, with D possibly matching TRBD1 (6 bases). The CDR3 consists of 14 residues. Germline lookup yields CDR1 MNHNS and CDR2 SASEGT. V gave up 6 bases and J gave up 3 bases, with 14 bases separating them. CDR3 sequence: CASSQGGTYTEAFF. For the CDR3, the DNA is TGTGCCAGCAGCCAAGGGGGGACCTACACTGAAGCTTTCTTT.